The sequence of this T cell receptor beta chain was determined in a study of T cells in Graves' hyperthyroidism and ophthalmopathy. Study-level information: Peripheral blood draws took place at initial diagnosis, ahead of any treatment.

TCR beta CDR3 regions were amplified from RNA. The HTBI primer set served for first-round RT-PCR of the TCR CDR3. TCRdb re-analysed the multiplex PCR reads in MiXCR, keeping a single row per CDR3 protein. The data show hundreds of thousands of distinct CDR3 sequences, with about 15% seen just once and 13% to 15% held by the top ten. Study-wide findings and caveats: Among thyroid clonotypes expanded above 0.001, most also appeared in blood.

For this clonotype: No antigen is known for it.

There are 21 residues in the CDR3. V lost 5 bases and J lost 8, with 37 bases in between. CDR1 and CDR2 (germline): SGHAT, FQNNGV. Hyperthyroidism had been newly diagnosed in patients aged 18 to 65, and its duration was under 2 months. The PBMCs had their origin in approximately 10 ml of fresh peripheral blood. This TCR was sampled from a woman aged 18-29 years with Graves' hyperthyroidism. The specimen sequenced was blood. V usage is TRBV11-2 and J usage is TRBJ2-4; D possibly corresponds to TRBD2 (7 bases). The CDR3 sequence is CASSVVGEGGPETNQRDIQYF. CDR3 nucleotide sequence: TGTGCCAGCAGCGTAGTGGGGGAGGGGGGCCCCGAAACAAACCAAAGGGACATTCAGTACTTC.